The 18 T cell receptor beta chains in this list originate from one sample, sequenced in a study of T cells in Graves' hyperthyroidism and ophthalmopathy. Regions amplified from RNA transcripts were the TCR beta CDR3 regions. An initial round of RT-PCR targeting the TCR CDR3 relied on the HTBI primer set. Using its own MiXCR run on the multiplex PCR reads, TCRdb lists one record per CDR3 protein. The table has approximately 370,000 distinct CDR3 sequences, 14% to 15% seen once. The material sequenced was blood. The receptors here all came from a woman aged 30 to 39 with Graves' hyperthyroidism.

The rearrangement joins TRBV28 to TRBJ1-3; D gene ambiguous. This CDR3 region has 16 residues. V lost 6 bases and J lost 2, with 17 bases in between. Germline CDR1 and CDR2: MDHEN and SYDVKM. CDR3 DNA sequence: TGTGCCAGCAGATCCCACGACGGAAAGCCTGGAAACACCATATATTTT. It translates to CASRSHDGKPGNTIYF.

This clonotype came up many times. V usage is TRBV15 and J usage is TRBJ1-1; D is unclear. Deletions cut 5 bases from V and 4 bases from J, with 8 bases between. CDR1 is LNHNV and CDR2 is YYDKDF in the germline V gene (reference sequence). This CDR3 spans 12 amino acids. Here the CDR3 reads CATSSLGTEAFF. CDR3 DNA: TGTGCCACCAGCTCTCTGGGCACTGAAGCTTTCTTT.

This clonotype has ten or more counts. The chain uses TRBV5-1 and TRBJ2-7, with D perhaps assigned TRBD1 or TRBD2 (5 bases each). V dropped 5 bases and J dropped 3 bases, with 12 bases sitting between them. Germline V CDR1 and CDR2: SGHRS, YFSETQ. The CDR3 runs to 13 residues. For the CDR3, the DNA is TGCGCCAGCAGTCGGGACGGACTCTACGAGCAGTACTTC. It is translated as CASSRDGLYEQYF.

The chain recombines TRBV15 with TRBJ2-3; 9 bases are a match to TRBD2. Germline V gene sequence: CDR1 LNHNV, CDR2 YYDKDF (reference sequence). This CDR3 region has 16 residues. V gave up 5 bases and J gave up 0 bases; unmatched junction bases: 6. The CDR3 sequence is CATSFRLAASTDTQYF. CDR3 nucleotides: TGTGCCACCAGCTTTCGACTAGCGGCTAGCACAGATACGCAGTATTTT. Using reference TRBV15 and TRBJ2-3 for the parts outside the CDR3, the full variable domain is DAMVIQNPRYQVTQFGKPVTLSCSQTLNHNVMYWYQQKSSQAPKLLFHYYDKDFNNEADTPDNFQSRRPNTSFCFLDIRSPGLGDTAMYLCATSFRLAASTDTQYFGPGTRLTVL.

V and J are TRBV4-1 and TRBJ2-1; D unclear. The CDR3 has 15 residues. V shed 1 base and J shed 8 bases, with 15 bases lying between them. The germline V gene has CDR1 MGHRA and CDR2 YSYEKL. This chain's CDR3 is CASSQARDLPDEQFF. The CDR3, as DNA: TGCGCCAGCAGCCAAGCTCGAGACTTACCCGATGAGCAGTTCTTC.

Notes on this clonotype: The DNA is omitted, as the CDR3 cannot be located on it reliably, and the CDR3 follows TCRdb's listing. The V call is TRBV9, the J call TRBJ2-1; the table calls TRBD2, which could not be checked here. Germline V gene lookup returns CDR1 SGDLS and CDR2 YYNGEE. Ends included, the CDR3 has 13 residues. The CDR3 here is CASSVGSGIPEFF.

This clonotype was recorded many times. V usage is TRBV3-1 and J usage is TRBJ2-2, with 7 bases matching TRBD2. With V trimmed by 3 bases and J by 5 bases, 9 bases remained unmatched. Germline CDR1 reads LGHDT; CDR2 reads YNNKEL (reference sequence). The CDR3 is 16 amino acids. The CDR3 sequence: CASSHLAAGRTGELFF. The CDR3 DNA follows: TGTGCCAGCAGCCATTTGGCAGCGGGACGAACCGGGGAGCTGTTTTTT.

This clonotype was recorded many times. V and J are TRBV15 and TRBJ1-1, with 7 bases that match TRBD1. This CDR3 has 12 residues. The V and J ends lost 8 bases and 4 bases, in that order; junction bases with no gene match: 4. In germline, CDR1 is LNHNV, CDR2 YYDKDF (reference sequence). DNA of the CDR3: TGTGCCACCCGACAGGGTTCCACTGAAGCTTTCTTT. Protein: CATRQGSTEAFF.

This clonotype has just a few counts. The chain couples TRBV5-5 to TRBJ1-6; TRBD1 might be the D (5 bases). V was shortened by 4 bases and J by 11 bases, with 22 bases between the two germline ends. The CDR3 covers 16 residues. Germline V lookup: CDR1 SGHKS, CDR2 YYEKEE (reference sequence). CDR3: CASSMVPEQDRTPLHF. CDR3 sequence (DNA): TGTGCCAGCAGCATGGTACCGGAACAGGATAGAACACCCCTCCACTTT. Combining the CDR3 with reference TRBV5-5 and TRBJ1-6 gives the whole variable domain DAGVTQSPTHLIKTRGQQVTLRCSPISGHKSVSWYQQVLGQGPQFIFQYYEKEERGRGNFPDRFSARQFPNYSSELNVNALLLGDSALYLCASSMVPEQDRTPLHFGNGTRLTVT.

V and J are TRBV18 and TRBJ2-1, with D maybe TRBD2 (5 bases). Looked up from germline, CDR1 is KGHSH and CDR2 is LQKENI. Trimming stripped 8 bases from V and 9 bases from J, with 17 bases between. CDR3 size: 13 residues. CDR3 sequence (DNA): TGTGCCAGCAGCCAAGATCAAGAGGGTGAGCAGTTCTTC. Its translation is CASSQDQEGEQFF.

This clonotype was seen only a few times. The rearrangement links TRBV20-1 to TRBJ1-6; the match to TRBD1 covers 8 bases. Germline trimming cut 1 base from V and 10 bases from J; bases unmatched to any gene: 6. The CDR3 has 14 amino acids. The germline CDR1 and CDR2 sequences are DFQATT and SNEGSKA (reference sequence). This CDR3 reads CSARAGQGKSPLHF. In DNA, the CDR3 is TGCAGTGCTAGAGCCGGACAGGGAAAATCACCCCTCCACTTT.

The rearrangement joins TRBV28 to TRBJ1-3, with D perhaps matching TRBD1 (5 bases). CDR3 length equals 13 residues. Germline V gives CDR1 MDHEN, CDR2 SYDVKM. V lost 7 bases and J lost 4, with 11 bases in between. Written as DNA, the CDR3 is TGTGCCAGCACCGGGACGAGAGGAAACACCATATATTTT. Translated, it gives CASTGTRGNTIYF.

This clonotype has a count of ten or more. The DNA of the CDR3 is TGTGCCAGCAGTTTATATTCCCCGAACACTGAAGCTTTCTTT. It yields the protein CASSLYSPNTEAFF. J is TRBJ1-1 and V is TRBV28; D remains ambiguous. Trimming stripped 1 base from V and 1 base from J, with 7 bases between. The V gene's germline CDR1 is MDHEN and CDR2 SYDVKM. The CDR3 covers 14 residues. Filled out from reference TRBV28 and TRBJ1-1, the complete variable domain reads DVKVTQSSRYLVKRTGEKVFLECVQDMDHENMFWYRQDPGLGLRLIYFSYDVKMKEKGDIPEGYSVSREKKERFSLILESASTNQTSMYLCASSLYSPNTEAFFGQGTRLTVV.

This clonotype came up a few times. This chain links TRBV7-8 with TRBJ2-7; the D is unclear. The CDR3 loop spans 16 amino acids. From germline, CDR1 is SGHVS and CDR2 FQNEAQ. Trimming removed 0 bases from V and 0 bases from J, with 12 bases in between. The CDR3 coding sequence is TGTGCCAGCAGCTTAGCGAGAGGCTACAACTCCTACGAGCAGTACTTC. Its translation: CASSLARGYNSYEQYF.

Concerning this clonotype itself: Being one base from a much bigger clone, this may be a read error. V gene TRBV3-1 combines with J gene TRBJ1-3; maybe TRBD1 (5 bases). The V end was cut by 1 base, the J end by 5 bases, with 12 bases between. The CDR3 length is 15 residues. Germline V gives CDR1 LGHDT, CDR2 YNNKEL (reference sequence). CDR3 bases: TGTGCCAGCAGCCAAGTTTTGACAGCTAGAAACACCATATATTTT. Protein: CASSQVLTARNTIYF.

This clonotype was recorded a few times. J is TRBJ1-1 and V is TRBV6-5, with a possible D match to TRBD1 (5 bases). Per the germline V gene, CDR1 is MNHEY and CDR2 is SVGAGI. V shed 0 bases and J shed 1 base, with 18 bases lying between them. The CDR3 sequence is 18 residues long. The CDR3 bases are TGTGCCAGCAGTTACTCGGCGAGTTTGGGGGAGGGGAACACTGAAGCTTTCTTT. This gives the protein CASSYSASLGEGNTEAFF.

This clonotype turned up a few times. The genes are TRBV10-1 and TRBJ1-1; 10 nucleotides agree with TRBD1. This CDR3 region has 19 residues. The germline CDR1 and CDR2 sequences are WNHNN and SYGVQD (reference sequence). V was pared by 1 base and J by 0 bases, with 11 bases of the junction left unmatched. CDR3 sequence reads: CASSECDRGLNALNTEAFF. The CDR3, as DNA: TGCGCCAGCAGTGAGTGCGACAGGGGGCTTAATGCTTTGAACACTGAAGCTTTCTTT.

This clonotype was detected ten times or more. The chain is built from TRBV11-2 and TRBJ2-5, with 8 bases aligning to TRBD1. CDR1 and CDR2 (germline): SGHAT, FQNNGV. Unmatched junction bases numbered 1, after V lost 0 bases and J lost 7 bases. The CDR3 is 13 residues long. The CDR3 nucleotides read TGTGCCAGCAGCTTAGAACAGGGGGGGACCCAGTACTTC. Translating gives CASSLEQGGTQYF. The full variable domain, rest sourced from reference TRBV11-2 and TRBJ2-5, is EAGVAQSPRYKIIEKRQSVAFWCNPISGHATLYWYQQILGQGPKLLIQFQNNGVVDDSQLPKDRFSAERLKGVDSTLKIQPAKLEDSAVYLCASSLEQGGTQYFGPGTRLLVL.